Included here is one T cell receptor beta chain sequence, with context. Separate from the roughly 610-subject first cohort, the roughly 120-subject validation cohort was the one that the donors belonged to. V was pared by 4 bases and J by 7 bases, with 8 bases of the junction left unmatched. Germline V gene lookup returns CDR1 SGHRS and CDR2 YFSETQ. This CDR3 comprises 14 residues. The data belong to a study of cytomegalovirus exposure and HLA in healthy donors. Across the study: Later, an analysis reported that the 130 or so validation repertoires had used the same platform as the roughly 700 first-cohort repertoires.

Some clones are missing from TCRdb's copy, which holds only in-frame ones; the method was immunoSEQ multiplex PCR. The repertoire consists of 220,000 or so clones, with about nine tenths occurring once and the leading ten covering about 2%. Sequenced material: PBMCs. The chain recombines TRBV5-1 with TRBJ2-7; 10 bases agree with TRBD2. This receptor was obtained from a woman aged 18-29 years in good health and CMV-seropositive. CDR3 in amino acids: CASSRAGGVGEQYF. CDR3 nucleotide sequence: TGCGCCAGCAGCCGAGCGGGAGGGGTGGGGGAGCAGTACTTC.